These 27 T cell receptor beta chains share one sample of origin, sequenced in a study of human T cells and chemical hapten exposure. TCRdb re-called the RACE reads through MiXCR, storing one row per CDR3 protein. The sample contains tens of thousands of distinct CDR3 sequences, around 11% of which appear only once. Time point here: patch test 3, about 24 weeks after DPC sensitization. Treatment of the sample: therapeutic diphenylcyclopropenone sensitization with weekly scalp DPC. The sample consisted of whole blood, taken in connection with sensitization to the hapten diphenylcyclopropenone (DPC). The receptors derive from a man younger than 40 with alopecia areata. Some clones in this sample may be carry-over from other donors' samples.

V and J are TRBV10-3 and TRBJ1-1, with 7 bases identical to TRBD1. V gave up 8 bases and J gave up 8 bases; unmatched junction bases: 11. The CDR3 loop spans 13 amino acids. Germline V gives CDR1 ENHRY, CDR2 SYGVKD. Here the CDR3 DNA reads TGTGCCATCTTAGGACAGGAACAGGTAGAAGCTTTCTTT. Translated: CAILGQEQVEAFF.

The chain joins TRBV9 to TRBJ2-1; perhaps D is TRBD1 or TRBD2 (6 bases each). Germline CDR1 is SGDLS and CDR2 is YYNGEE. Between the trimmed V and J ends, which lost 9 bases and 4 bases, there was a span of 20 bases. CDR3 length equals 15 residues. The CDR3 spells CANSMEGGAYNEQFF. CDR3 DNA sequence: TGTGCCAACAGTATGGAGGGGGGCGCGTACAATGAGCAGTTCTTC.

This clonotype was seen a few times. The rearrangement joins TRBV2 to TRBJ1-5; no firm D call. CDR1 is SNHLY, CDR2 FYNNEI, per germline. This CDR3 is built from 15 residues. V lost 3 bases, J lost 4 bases, and 13 bases lay in between. CDR3 sequence reads: CASSERAVWNQPQHF. Written as DNA, the CDR3 is TGTGCCAGCAGTGAGCGGGCCGTGTGGAATCAGCCCCAGCATTTT.

This chain connects TRBV28 to TRBJ2-7; D unclear. This CDR3 spans 12 amino acids. CDR1 and CDR2 (germline): MDHEN, SYDVKM. Trimming shortened V by 3 bases and J by 2 bases, and 5 bases separated the two germline ends. This chain's CDR3 is CASSFGPYEQYF. DNA for the CDR3: TGTGCCAGCAGTTTTGGTCCCTACGAGCAGTACTTC.

A remark on this clonotype: The junction departs from germline at one end; a sequencing error may be responsible. V is TRBV7-7 and J is TRBJ1-1, with TRBD1 matching 7 bases. Germline CDR1 reads SSHAT; CDR2 reads FNYEAQ (reference sequence). The CDR3 sequence is 13 residues long. The CDR3 loop is CASSRGLGRAAFF. For the CDR3, the DNA is TGTGCTAGCAGCAGGGGGTTAGGGAGGGCGGCTTTCTTT.

This clonotype was found a few times. V is TRBV7-9 and J is TRBJ2-1; TRBD1 agrees at 8 bases. The CDR3 consists of 16 residues. The trim removed 6 bases at V and 7 bases at J, leaving 14 bases unmatched. CDR1 and CDR2 from the germline V gene are SEHNR and FQNEAQ (reference sequence). CDR3 region: CASSRAGRGLRNEQFF. The DNA of the CDR3 is TGTGCCAGCAGTCGTGCGGGCAGGGGGCTTAGGAATGAGCAGTTCTTC.

This clonotype was seen ten or more times. The gene calls are TRBV7-3 and TRBJ2-1; 9 positions match TRBD2. The germline V gene has CDR1 SGHTA and CDR2 FQGTGA. V lost 5 bases to trimming and J lost 1 base; unmatched junction nucleotides: 3. The CDR3 runs to 15 residues. The CDR3, as DNA: TGTGCCAGCAGCCGTAGCGGGGGTTCCTACAATGAGCAGTTCTTC. Its translation is CASSRSGGSYNEQFF.

There are many counts of this clonotype. The V gene is TRBV6-2 or TRBV6-3, the J gene TRBJ2-5; D gene unclear. The CDR3 runs 12 residues. The V gene lost 4 bases and the J gene lost 5 bases, with 8 bases spanning the gap. Germline lookup yields CDR1 MNHEY and CDR2 SVGEGT. CDR3 sequence (DNA): TGTGCCAGCAGTTCTCGGTTTGAGACCCAGTACTTC. It codes for CASSSRFETQYF.

This clonotype was seen ten or more times. V gene TRBV24-1 combines with J gene TRBJ2-3, with D possibly being TRBD1 (6 bases). Germline V gene data show CDR1 as KGHDR and CDR2 as SFDVKD. The ends were cut back, 2 bases at V and 5 bases at J, with 16 bases in the middle. The CDR3 is 16 residues long. The CDR3 loop reads CATSDSSGAPLDTQYF. CDR3 in DNA: TGTGCCACCAGTGATTCCTCAGGGGCACCATTAGATACGCAGTATTTT.

This clonotype was seen repeatedly, ten times or more. The chain joins TRBV7-9 to TRBJ1-2; D perhaps matches TRBD1 (6 bases). The CDR3 totals 15 residues. The ends were cut back, 5 bases at V and 2 bases at J, with 15 bases in the middle. Germline CDR1 is SEHNR and CDR2 is FQNEAQ (reference sequence). The CDR3 DNA follows: TGTGCCAGCAGCCAAACAGGGTTTTTGAACTATGGCTACACCTTC. Its translation is CASSQTGFLNYGYTF.

In this sample, this clonotype turned up many times. This chain links TRBV3-1 with TRBJ2-1, with a possible D match to TRBD2 (5 bases). The CDR3 has 12 residues. Germline V gene data show CDR1 as LGHDT and CDR2 as YNNKEL (reference sequence). Trimming cost V 4 bases and J 10 bases, with 11 bases left between them. CDR3 in DNA: TGTGCCAGCAGCCCCAGCTCGGGGGAGCAGTTCTTC. Protein product: CASSPSSGEQFF.

CDR3 DNA: TGCAGTGCCCCCCCGGCAGGAATATCCCCAAGCTCCTATAATTCACCCCTCCACTTT. This gives the protein CSAPPAGISPSSYNSPLHF. This chain links TRBV20-1 with TRBJ1-6; no firm D call. CDR1 is DFQATT and CDR2 is SNEGSKA in the germline V gene (reference sequence). The CDR3 runs 19 residues. The V end was cut by 6 bases, the J end by 0 bases, with 24 bases between.

This clonotype has a count of ten or more. This chain uses TRBV5-1 with TRBJ1-1; D is unresolved. The CDR3 covers 13 residues. Germline V gene lookup returns CDR1 SGHRS and CDR2 YFSETQ. Trimming shortened V by 5 bases and J by 1 base, and 9 bases separated the two germline ends. This CDR3 reads CASRSLGNTEAFF. CDR3 sequence (DNA): TGCGCCAGCAGGAGTCTTGGGAACACTGAAGCTTTCTTT.

There are many counts of this clonotype. The CDR3 here is CASSLEPGANTEAFF. Written as DNA, the CDR3 is TGTGCCAGCAGCTTAGAGCCGGGGGCGAACACTGAAGCTTTCTTT. This chain joins TRBV11-2 and TRBJ1-1; D might be TRBD1 (6 bases). The CDR3 length is 15 residues. V lost 0 bases and J 1 base, leaving 9 bases between the germline ends. Germline V gene lookup returns CDR1 SGHAT and CDR2 FQNNGV.

Ten or more counts support this clonotype. V and J are TRBV12-3 or TRBV12-4 and TRBJ1-2; D is perhaps TRBD1 (6 bases). The CDR3 is made up of 13 amino acids. Trimming left V 3 bases short and J 4 bases short, with 9 bases between. The CDR3 protein is CASSLGHLYGYTF. The CDR3 DNA sequence: TGTGCCAGCAGTTTGGGACACCTCTATGGCTACACCTTC.

The sample holds many counts of this clonotype. V and J are TRBV20-1 and TRBJ2-7; 12 bases fit TRBD1. V was clipped by 3 bases and J by 7 bases; unmatched bases: 4. This CDR3 spans 13 amino acids. From germline, CDR1 is DFQATT and CDR2 SNEGSKA (reference sequence). The CDR3 nucleotides are TGCAGTGCTAGGGGACAGGGGGCCTTGGAGCAGTACTTC. As protein: CSARGQGALEQYF.

The chain has TRBV28 and TRBJ1-5; D remains ambiguous. The CDR3 spans 12 residues. CDR1 MDHEN and CDR2 SYDVKM come from the germline V gene. V was trimmed by 5 bases and J by 5 bases, leaving 7 bases between them. The CDR3 spells CASSPGYQPQHF. As DNA, the CDR3 is TGTGCCAGCAGTCCGGGTTATCAGCCCCAGCATTTT.

This clonotype was found many times. The chain carries TRBV6-1 and TRBJ2-5; perhaps TRBD1 as D (6 bases). CDR3 length: 14 amino acids. Germline V lookup: CDR1 MNHNS, CDR2 SASEGT. The ends were cut back, 6 bases at V and 1 base at J, with 12 bases in the middle. CDR3 DNA sequence: TGTGCCAGCAGCGCAGGGACACCCCAAGAGACCCAGTACTTC. It is translated as CASSAGTPQETQYF.

The rearrangement joins TRBV7-9 to TRBJ2-1; a weak D match, TRBD2 (5 bases). Between the trimmed V and J ends, which lost 4 bases and 8 bases, there was a span of 9 bases. Looked up from germline, CDR1 is SEHNR and CDR2 is FQNEAQ (reference sequence). CDR3 size: 12 residues. In nucleotides, the CDR3 is TGTGCCAGCAGCTACGACGGGGATGAGCAGTTCTTC. Translated: CASSYDGDEQFF.

This clonotype came up a few times. V is TRBV9 and J is TRBJ2-5; D call uncertain. Trimming removed 1 base from V and 5 bases from J, with 3 bases in between. Germline V gene data show CDR1 as SGDLS and CDR2 as YYNGEE. The CDR3 is made up of 11 amino acids. The CDR3 loop reads CASSVQETQYF. For the CDR3, the DNA is TGTGCCAGCAGCGTACAGGAGACCCAGTACTTC.

This rearrangement joins TRBV29-1 to TRBJ1-2; 9 nucleotides match TRBD1. Trimming at V came to 7 bases and at J to 3 bases, leaving 3 bases not matched to a gene. The CDR3 totals 12 residues. CDR1 is SQVTM, CDR2 ANQGSEA, per germline. DNA for the CDR3: TGCAGCGCTGGACAGGGGTACTATGGCTACACCTTC. Translating it yields CSAGQGYYGYTF.

The chain links TRBV9 to TRBJ2-2; D gene uncertain. CDR1 and CDR2 from the germline V gene are SGDLS and YYNGEE. CDR3 length: 17 residues. Trimming removed 0 bases from V and 0 bases from J, with 12 bases in between. In nucleotides, the CDR3 is TGTGCCAGCAGCGTAGGCCTGACAACCCCGAACACCGGGGAGCTGTTTTTT. This gives the protein CASSVGLTTPNTGELFF.

V gene TRBV6-6 combines with J gene TRBJ2-3; D perhaps matches TRBD2 (5 bases). The CDR3 contains 19 residues. The germline gives CDR1 MNHNY, CDR2 SVGAGI (reference sequence). V was shortened by 0 bases and J by 4 bases, with 23 bases between the two germline ends. The CDR3 DNA reads TGTGCCAGCAGTTACTCGATTCTCCTAGCCCAGTTTGCGCCAGATACGCAGTATTTT. Translated, it gives CASSYSILLAQFAPDTQYF.

This clonotype turned up a few times. The chain links TRBV9 to TRBJ2-1, with TRBD1 identical over 9 bases. Per germline, CDR1 SGDLS and CDR2 YYNGEE. The CDR3 is 15 residues long. V trimming: 1 base; J trimming: 8 bases; junction bases outside the gene matches: 7. DNA of the CDR3: TGTGCCAGCAGCGTACACCGGACAGGGGTCCATGAGCAGTTCTTC. Protein sequence: CASSVHRTGVHEQFF.

This clonotype was found many times. J is TRBJ2-5 and V is TRBV20-1, with a possible D match to TRBD1 (5 bases). This CDR3 is built from 13 residues. Germline V gene data show CDR1 as DFQATT and CDR2 as SNEGSKA (reference sequence). Trimming removed 6 bases from V and 1 base from J, with 12 bases in between. CDR3 sequence: CSASKGRQETQYF. CDR3 nucleotide sequence: TGCAGTGCCAGCAAGGGGCGCCAAGAGACCCAGTACTTC.

This clonotype appeared many times. The chain couples TRBV10-3 to TRBJ1-6, with TRBD1 matching 9 bases. Germline assignment: CDR1 ENHRY and CDR2 SYGVKD. The CDR3 is 14 residues long. With V trimmed by 5 bases and J by 7 bases, 3 bases remained unmatched. CDR3 loop: CAISRTGENSPLHF. CDR3 DNA sequence: TGTGCCATCAGTAGGACAGGGGAAAATTCACCCCTCCACTTT.

Of note for this clonotype: Sequence at one end of the junction differs from germline and may be a read error. The chain carries TRBV4-1 and TRBJ2-7; TRBD1 agrees at 8 bases. The CDR3 has 15 amino acids. Germline loops: CDR1 MGHRA, CDR2 YSYEKL. CDR3 loop: CASSQARGRPYEQYF. CDR3 DNA: TGCGCCAGCAGTCAAGCCAGGGGGCGACCCTACGAGCAGTACTTC.